Following are 29 T cell receptor beta chains from one sample sequenced in a study of neurological immune-mediated disorders. TCRdb passed the 5' RACE reads through MiXCR, listing each CDR3 protein once. The table records more than 50,000 distinct CDR3 sequences, roughly 3.5% of them present only once. The sequenced material came from PBMCs. The receptors originated from a woman aged 60-70 years with multiple sclerosis.

This clonotype was seen at least ten times. The chain links TRBV7-2 to TRBJ2-3, with a tentative D call TRBD2 (6 bases). The CDR3 runs to 14 residues. Between the trimmed V and J ends, which lost 2 bases and 1 base, there was a span of 7 bases. Germline-derived CDR1 and CDR2 are SGHTA and FQGNSA. The CDR3 DNA reads TGTGCCAGCAGCTTATGGGAGGGCACAGATACGCAGTATTTT. As protein: CASSLWEGTDTQYF.

This clonotype was seen ten or more times. The chain has TRBV7-6 and TRBJ2-1; D remains unclear. Germline V gene lookup returns CDR1 SGHVS and CDR2 FNYEAQ. Deletions cut 4 bases from V and 6 bases from J, with 19 bases between. The CDR3 has 16 residues. CDR3 loop: CASSSPAGARINEQFF. The CDR3 DNA reads as TGTGCCAGCAGCTCCCCCGCAGGCGCTAGGATCAATGAGCAGTTCTTC. The variable domain in full, with the rest retrieved from reference TRBV7-6 and TRBJ2-1, is GAGVSQSPRYKVTKRGQDVALRCDPISGHVSLYWYRQALGQGPEFLTYFNYEAQQDKSGLPNDRFSAERPEGSISTLTIQRTEQRDSAMYRCASSSPAGARINEQFFGPGTRLTVL.

This clonotype was seen ten or more times. The chain employs TRBV7-8 and TRBJ2-5, with D tentatively TRBD1 (7 bases). Germline V CDR1 and CDR2: SGHVS, FQNEAQ. V lost 5 bases, J lost 1 base, and 17 bases lay in between. This CDR3 has 16 amino acids. This chain's CDR3 is CASSVSGTAGQETQYF. The CDR3 bases are TGTGCCAGCAGCGTATCCGGGACAGCGGGCCAAGAGACCCAGTACTTC.

The table lists this clonotype with many counts. J is TRBJ2-5 and V is TRBV7-8, with a tentative D call TRBD2 (6 bases). The CDR3 length is 14 residues. Trimming left V 4 bases short and J 5 bases short, with 14 bases between. From germline, CDR1 is SGHVS and CDR2 FQNEAQ. Here the CDR3 reads CASSSLGAGETQYF. The CDR3 coding sequence is TGTGCCAGCAGCTCGTTAGGGGCGGGGGAGACCCAGTACTTC.

This clonotype was found many times. V is TRBV5-6 and J is TRBJ2-5; no clear D gene. Trimming stripped 2 bases from V and 4 bases from J, with 6 bases between. Germline loops: CDR1 SGHDT, CDR2 YYEEEE. CDR3 length: 12 residues. CDR3 amino acids: CASSFERETQYF. CDR3 bases: TGTGCCAGCAGCTTTGAACGAGAGACCCAGTACTTC.

At least ten counts were recorded for this clonotype. V usage is TRBV5-6 and J usage is TRBJ1-2, with unresolved D. This CDR3 spans 14 amino acids. Germline V lookup: CDR1 SGHDT, CDR2 YYEEEE. V shed 1 base and J shed 4 bases, with 11 bases lying between them. The CDR3 region is CASSLPDGAYGYTF. The CDR3 coding sequence is TGTGCCAGCAGCTTGCCGGACGGTGCCTATGGCTACACCTTC. The whole variable domain, filled in from reference TRBV5-6 and TRBJ1-2, reads DAGVTQSPTHLIKTRGQQVTLRCSPKSGHDTVSWYQQALGQGPQFIFQYYEEEERQRGNFPDRFSGHQFPNYSSELNVNALLLGDSALYLCASSLPDGAYGYTFGSGTRLTVV.

This clonotype was counted ten times or more. This chain joins TRBV7-8 and TRBJ1-3; D is uncertain. The germline gives CDR1 SGHVS, CDR2 FQNEAQ. This CDR3 has 12 amino acids. V dropped 1 base and J dropped 6 bases, with 4 bases sitting between them. The CDR3 here is CASSLVQNTIYF. The CDR3 DNA follows: TGTGCCAGCAGCTTAGTTCAAAACACCATATATTTT.

This clonotype was observed many times. This sequence joins TRBV10-3 and TRBJ2-3; D may match TRBD1 or TRBD2 (5 bases each). The CDR3 has 14 amino acids. CDR1 and CDR2 from the germline V gene are ENHRY and SYGVKD. V was trimmed by 2 bases and J by 11 bases, leaving 17 bases between them. CDR3 coding DNA: TGTGCCATCAGTGAGGCTAGGAACCCTGGGGGGCAGTATTTT. This sequence encodes CAISEARNPGGQYF.

V is TRBV5-1 and J is TRBJ1-1, with unresolved D. Between the trimmed V and J ends, which lost 5 bases and 4 bases, there was a span of 15 bases. Germline lookup yields CDR1 SGHRS and CDR2 YFSETQ. The CDR3 loop spans 14 amino acids. The CDR3 is CASRTTPESTEAFF. Here the CDR3 DNA reads TGCGCCAGCAGAACGACCCCGGAGAGCACTGAAGCTTTCTTT.

This clonotype was recorded many times. The chain employs TRBV7-8 and TRBJ1-1; D is unresolved. Germline V CDR1 and CDR2: SGHVS, FQNEAQ. The CDR3 totals 15 residues. The V end lost 1 base, the J end lost 4 bases, and 13 bases lay between the germline ends. The CDR3 sequence is CASSLVMGHSTEAFF. DNA for the CDR3: TGTGCCAGCAGCTTAGTAATGGGCCATAGCACTGAAGCTTTCTTT. Supplemented by reference TRBV7-8 and TRBJ1-1, the full variable domain reads GAGVSQSPRYKVAKRGQDVALRCDPISGHVSLFWYQQALGQGPEFLTYFQNEAQLDKSGLPSDRFFAERPEGSVSTLKIQRTQQEDSAVYLCASSLVMGHSTEAFFGQGTRLTVV.

This clonotype was detected ten times or more. The V gene is TRBV5-1, the J gene TRBJ2-5, with no clear D. The CDR3 runs 12 residues. V lost 0 bases and J 2 bases, leaving 2 bases between the germline ends. The V gene's germline CDR1 is SGHRS and CDR2 YFSETQ. This CDR3 reads CASSLAQETQYF. The CDR3 DNA sequence: TGCGCCAGCAGCTTGGCTCAAGAGACCCAGTACTTC.

The J gene is TRBJ1-5, the V gene TRBV27; possibly TRBD1 for D (5 bases). The germline CDR1 and CDR2 sequences are MNHEY and SMNVEV (reference sequence). V lost 6 bases and J lost 4, with 10 bases in between. The CDR3 loop spans 13 amino acids. The CDR3: CASRRQPNQPQHF. CDR3 DNA: TGTGCCAGCAGACGACAGCCAAATCAGCCCCAGCATTTT.

This clonotype was recorded many times. This chain links TRBV20-1 with TRBJ1-4; D call uncertain. The germline V gene has CDR1 DFQATT and CDR2 SNEGSKA (reference sequence). V dropped 5 bases and J dropped 1 base, with 11 bases sitting between them. The CDR3 consists of 14 residues. The CDR3 spells CSAAPALTNEKLFF. CDR3 in DNA: TGCAGTGCTGCGCCCGCCTTAACTAATGAAAAACTGTTTTTT.

This chain links TRBV10-3 with TRBJ2-1; possible D gene TRBD2, 10 bases. The V end was cut by 4 bases, the J end by 3 bases, with 28 bases between. Germline values: CDR1 ENHRY, CDR2 SYGVKD. The CDR3 consists of 20 residues. CDR3 sequence (DNA): TGTGCCATCAGTGGCGGGACAGGGCAGGAGCGGGAGGGCCTCTACAATGAGCAGTTCTTC. Protein sequence: CAISGGTGQEREGLYNEQFF.

This clonotype was seen ten or more times. The junction and the germline gene differ at one end; a read error may be behind it. This chain uses TRBV7-3 with TRBJ2-2; D might be TRBD1 or TRBD2, each matching 5 bases. Per the germline V gene, CDR1 is SGHTA and CDR2 is FQGTGA. CDR3 length: 14 residues. The CDR3 spells CASSLNPGLGELFF. For the CDR3, the DNA is TGTGCCAGCAGCTTAAACCCTGGTCTGGGGGAACTGTTTTTT.

The table lists this clonotype with many counts. The chain links TRBV2 to TRBJ2-7, with 12 bases identical to TRBD1. Germline V gene sequence: CDR1 SNHLY, CDR2 FYNNEI. V lost 10 bases and J lost 6; bases outside the gene matches: 7. This CDR3 contains 13 residues. The CDR3 protein is CAISGTGGGEQYF. For the CDR3, the DNA is TGTGCCATCTCCGGGACAGGGGGCGGCGAGCAGTACTTC.

V gene TRBV19 combines with J gene TRBJ2-2; D gene uncertain. Germline lookup yields CDR1 LNHDA and CDR2 SQIVND (reference sequence). The CDR3 extends over 11 amino acids. Trimming removed 7 bases at V and 3 bases at J, with 3 bases between. The CDR3 bases are TGTGCCAGTACCGACACCGGGGAGCTGTTTTTT. It yields the protein CASTDTGELFF.

This clonotype was seen many times. The V call is TRBV7-9, the J call TRBJ2-2; the D is unclear. This CDR3 region has 16 residues. The germline V gene has CDR1 SEHNR and CDR2 FQNEAQ (reference sequence). V was shortened by 7 bases and J by 1 base, with 16 bases between the two germline ends. This CDR3 is CASIPPGVMNTGELFF. In nucleotides, the CDR3 is TGTGCCAGCATCCCCCCTGGTGTGATGAACACCGGGGAGCTGTTTTTT.

This clonotype appeared many times. The J gene is TRBJ2-3, the V gene TRBV7-8; 7 bases agree with TRBD1. The CDR3 has 15 residues. After removal of 6 bases from V and 1 base from J, the junction contained 7 bases not matched to a gene. The V gene's germline CDR1 is SGHVS and CDR2 FQNEAQ. Here the CDR3 reads CASRSTGWGTDTQYF. As DNA, the CDR3 is TGTGCCAGCAGGTCGACAGGGTGGGGCACAGATACGCAGTATTTT. The full variable domain, rest sourced from reference TRBV7-8 and TRBJ2-3, is GAGVSQSPRYKVAKRGQDVALRCDPISGHVSLFWYQQALGQGPEFLTYFQNEAQLDKSGLPSDRFFAERPEGSVSTLKIQRTQQEDSAVYLCASRSTGWGTDTQYFGPGTRLTVL.

This clonotype was seen ten or more times. The CDR3 bases are TGTGCCAGCAGTTTTAGGCCAGGGAGATCACCCCTCCACTTT. Residues: CASSFRPGRSPLHF. The chain uses TRBV12-3 or TRBV12-4 and TRBJ1-6; a possible D gene is TRBD1 (5 bases). The germline V and J ends were trimmed by 3 bases and 10 bases, with 13 bases remaining between them. This CDR3 spans 14 amino acids.

This clonotype showed up many times. At one of its ends the junction is not consistent with the germline gene, which may arise from a read error. The chain has TRBV5-1 and TRBJ2-7, with 9 bases matching TRBD1. Germline assignment: CDR1 SGHRS and CDR2 YFSETQ. The CDR3 totals 16 residues. The CDR3 nucleotides are TGCGCCAGCAGCTACCATCAACAGGGGGCCTCCGACGAGCAGTACTTC. This sequence encodes CASSYHQQGASDEQYF.

In its sample, this clonotype was seen many times. CDR3 in amino acids: CASSYDRRSNTGELFF. CDR3 sequence (DNA): TGTGCCAGCAGTTACGACAGGAGATCGAACACCGGGGAGCTGTTTTTT. The rearrangement links TRBV6-5 to TRBJ2-2, with D possibly being TRBD1 (6 bases). The CDR3 consists of 16 residues. V lost 2 bases and J lost 0, with 10 bases in between. Per germline, CDR1 MNHEY and CDR2 SVGAGI.

This clonotype was seen a few times. A much larger clone differs by one base, so this may be a read error. The chain links TRBV5-1 to TRBJ2-7; TRBD2 is a possible D gene (6 bases). The CDR3 runs 12 residues. Germline CDR1 SGHRS, CDR2 YFSETQ. CDR3 residues: CDSTGTSYEQYF. The CDR3 DNA sequence: TGCGACAGCACCGGGACTTCTTACGAGCAGTACTTC.

This clonotype was detected ten times or more. This chain connects TRBV7-9 to TRBJ1-6; 7 positions agree with TRBD1. CDR3 size: 15 residues. J was trimmed by 10 bases and V by 4 bases; bases with no gene match: 10. The germline V gene has CDR1 SEHNR and CDR2 FQNEAQ (reference sequence). The CDR3 sequence is CASSSLSTGDSPLHF. The CDR3 DNA sequence: TGTGCCAGCAGCTCCCTCTCTACAGGGGACTCACCCCTCCACTTT.

This clonotype appeared many times. This chain connects TRBV20-1 to TRBJ2-7, with TRBD2 identical over 7 bases. J lost 2 bases, V lost 2 bases, and 6 bases had no gene match. CDR1 and CDR2 (germline): DFQATT, SNEGSKA (reference sequence). The CDR3 is made up of 14 amino acids. CDR3 residues: CSARLPGLPYEQYF. Here the CDR3 DNA reads TGCAGTGCTAGACTACCGGGACTACCCTACGAGCAGTACTTC.

This clonotype was recorded at least ten times. This sequence joins TRBV5-4 and TRBJ2-7, with TRBD1 matching over 7 bases. The ends lost 3 bases at V and 6 bases at J; junction bases unmatched: 6. CDR3 length equals 13 residues. CDR1 SGHNT and CDR2 YYREEE come from the germline V gene (reference sequence). The CDR3 spells CASSSPQGVEQYF. For the CDR3, the DNA is TGTGCCAGCAGCTCGCCTCAGGGGGTCGAGCAGTACTTC.

This clonotype was counted ten times or more. This chain uses TRBV14 with TRBJ1-2, with D unresolved. This CDR3 is 12 amino acids long. Germline V gene sequence: CDR1 SGHDN, CDR2 FVKESK. V was pared by 1 base and J by 8 bases, with 8 bases between. The CDR3 loop reads CASSQGIVGYTF. CDR3 bases: TGTGCCAGCAGCCAAGGGATAGTCGGCTACACCTTC.

A few counts support this clonotype. A read error is possible here, since a much larger clone lies one base away. The CDR3 sequence is CVSSRENTEAFF. CDR3 bases: TGTGTCAGCAGTAGAGAAAACACTGAAGCTTTCTTT. The chain couples TRBV6-6 to TRBJ1-1; D remains ambiguous. The CDR3 covers 12 residues. The germline V gene encodes CDR1 MNHNY and CDR2 SVGAGI (reference sequence).

Many counts were recorded for this clonotype. This chain links TRBV12-3 or TRBV12-4 with TRBJ2-2; D remains ambiguous. This CDR3 is 15 amino acids long. Trimming took off 7 bases at V and 0 bases at J, with 12 bases between the two ends. This CDR3 reads CASTPFSPNTGELFF. DNA for the CDR3: TGTGCCAGCACCCCGTTTAGCCCGAACACCGGGGAGCTGTTTTTT.